This TCR beta chain stems from a study of beta chain features in type 1 diabetes. The sample holds a few counts of this clone. The target antigen is unknown. The CDR3 is 12 amino acids. Looked up from germline, CDR1 is SGHKS and CDR2 is YYEKEE (reference sequence). V shed 9 bases and J shed 6 bases, with 15 bases lying between them. The authors reverse transcribed all of the isolated RNA, so sequencing captured expressed TCRB transcripts. Using immunoSEQ multiplex PCR, the repertoire was profiled, and TCRdb retains in-frame clones only, with some absent. The profile shows a few hundred thousand clones, approximately 13% of them singletons. Findings and limits, study-wide: VDJ junctions from patients with type 1 diabetes contained fewer insertions and more deletions. Moderate yet significant TCRB CDR3 shortening was seen in Type 1 diabetes patients in all four CD4+ subsets.

Sequences were obtained from naive CD4+ T cells from blood. V gene TRBV5-5 combines with J gene TRBJ1-2; possibly TRBD1 for D (5 bases). The sequence came from a woman aged 18-30 years with type 1 diabetes. CDR3 loop: CATSIGGDGYTF. CDR3 DNA sequence: TGTGCCACCTCCATTGGGGGGGATGGCTACACCTTC.